This T cell receptor (beta chain) was recovered during a study of CD8 T cells in Susac syndrome. Study-wide results and limits: The total CD8+ repertoires yielded 15 to 20 Susac-specific public clones and the CD8+ TEMRA repertoires yielded about 5.

Points on this clonotype: Its antigen remains unidentified.

About 0.45 to 1 ug RNA was reverse transcribed with random hexamers. TCRdb itself ran the immunoSEQ multiplex PCR reads through MiXCR, one entry per CDR3 protein. The table has over 70,000 distinct CDR3 sequences, roughly 96% seen once. Recently defined diagnostic criteria for definite or probable disease were fulfilled by Susac syndrome patients. TEMRA cells were FACS-enriched and CD8+ and CD4+ T cells negatively isolated. The receptor was derived from a human donor with Susac syndrome. Sequencing used CD8+ T cells from PBMCs.

CDR3 coding DNA: TGTGCCAGCAGTCGGCGCACAGACTCTGAGCAGTTCTTC. As protein: CASSRRTDSEQFF. The V call is TRBV5-4, the J call TRBJ2-1; no definite D call. Germline CDR1 SGHNT, CDR2 YYREEE (reference sequence). The ends were cut back, 5 bases at V and 9 bases at J, with 15 bases in the middle. CDR3 length equals 13 residues.